The sequence of this TCR beta chain was determined in a study of PD-L1 blockade in urothelial cancer (dated by TCRdb to 2016 to 2017). A note on the overall study: Therapy was started around 2014 for all patients, and atezolizumab 1,200 mg was administered intravenously every 3 weeks. About 90% of the 29 patients were identified as males with urothelial cancer of bladder origin, and a prior smoking history was reported by 18 of 29 patients. Patients had an ECOG performance status of 0 or 1 and had received between 0 and 3 prior chemotherapy regimens. Blood samples were analyzed 3 weeks after the start of treatment (second dose) and 6 weeks after the start of treatment. A median of 141,255 T cells and fewer than 85,000 unique TCRs was obtained from blood samples, and a median clonality of 0.080 was observed. The study, an exploratory multi-omic analysis, examined somatic, immune and clinical correlates of response to PD-L1 blockade with atezolizumab in urothelial cancer. Pretreatment tumor samples, along with matched peripheral blood serially collected before and after atezolizumab treatment, were subjected to TCR sequencing. Durable clinical benefit meant progression-free survival longer than 6 months, and TCR features were also tested against progression-free and overall survival. In the same patients, whole exome sequencing and RNA sequencing of pretreatment tumors were performed in addition to TCR sequencing. Durable clinical benefit was achieved by nine patients and was not achieved by 20 patients. Pretreatment blood TCR-seq was available for fewer than 30 patients, at least one posttreatment blood collection was obtained for approximately 24 patients, and tumor TCR-seq was available for approximately 24 patients.

From V the trimming removes 7 bases and from J it removes 4 bases, while the gene matches leave 3 bases of the junction unaccounted for. Via the germline V gene, CDR1 is SQVTM and CDR2 ANQGSEA. From its cysteine to its phenylalanine, the CDR3 spans 12 amino acids. CDR3 DNA is the only sequence kept; it has 36 bases, read in frame from the first base. According to the study, the label for this sample's time point signals: pretreatment peripheral blood. A cohort of 25 to 30 patients with locally advanced or metastatic urothelial carcinoma, treated at Memorial Sloan Kettering on a trial protocol, was included. Peripheral blood mononuclear cells were collected pretreatment and during treatment, at between 1 and 8 total time points per patient. The Qiagen DNeasy Blood extraction kit was used to purify genomic DNA from total PBMCs and tumor samples. PBMCs were collected pretreatment and during treatment, and were isolated and stored as previously described.

As to this clone: Its antigen has not been determined. No much larger clone exists at a distance of one base, and base qualities are not known.

Synthetic TCR analog templates were spiked into each PCR to estimate absolute template abundance from read counts. The immunoSEQ assay was used to amplify TCRbeta CDR3 regions from genomic DNA with bias-controlled V and J gene primers. Rearranged TCRbeta segments were sequenced at approximately 20X coverage. Per the authors' processing: Sequencing errors were corrected by clustering and CDR3s were annotated against IMGT to assign V, D and J genes. Only productive TCRbeta rearrangements were used in downstream analyses, excluding out-of-frame or stop-codon sequences. To compute clonality, Shannon entropy was normalized by the log of the number of unique productive sequences and then subtracted from one. Fisher's exact test with Benjamini-Hochberg correction, using a cutoff of adjusted p below 0.01, was how clones that differed between time points or between blood and tumor were identified. TCRdb took over this immuneACCESS table, retaining in-frame rearrangements with V and J assigned. Such tables are incomplete; in checked studies, under half of the missing clones stem from an unresolved V gene, and the remainder is unexplained. V, J and clone size reflect that table, while D and trimming were determined from the DNA. The sample includes about 49,000 clones, with less than 85% observed a single time. Jointly, the top ten make up about 10% of the sample.

What the work shows at the level of the full study, not this receptor alone: Improved progression-free and overall survival was found to be associated with pretreatment peripheral blood TCR clonality below the median. Greater expansion of tumor-associated TCR clones in peripheral blood 3 weeks after the start of treatment was observed in patients with durable benefit (n of about 24, p = 0.022). Because of the small sample size (n ≈ 30) and the many exploratory analyses performed, the results are intended to be regarded as hypothesis-generating.

This clonotype was obtained from a man aged 65 to 79 with urothelial cancer. The chain joins TRBV29-1 to TRBJ2-5, with 10 junctional bases fitting TRBD1. The sample consisted of PBMCs, taken around atezolizumab (anti-PD-L1) treatment. The CDR3 protein: CSGDRGGETQYF. The DNA sequence is TGCAGCGGGGACAGGGGCGGAGAGACCCAGTACTTC.